This passage covers 11 T cell receptor beta chains from one sample sequenced in a study of beta chain features in type 1 diabetes. Study outcomes and limitations: People with Type 1 diabetes carried modestly yet significantly shorter TCRB CDR3s in all four CD4+ subsets.

These receptors are not linked to any known antigen. Expressed TCRB transcripts were sequenced because the isolated RNA had all been reverse transcribed beforehand. Profiling relied on immunoSEQ multiplex PCR, and the TCRdb table lists in-frame clones only, not all of them. The data show under 850,000 clones, around 15% seen once. The sequenced sample consisted of naive CD4+ T cells from blood. Receptors were obtained from a man younger than 35 with type 1 diabetes.

This clone was observed a handful of times. The chain uses TRBV30 and TRBJ2-3, with TRBD1 matching over 10 bases. V lost 3 bases, J lost 3 bases, and 6 bases stayed unmatched. Germline V gives CDR1 GTSNPN, CDR2 SVGIG (reference sequence). The CDR3 sequence is 15 residues long. CDR3: CAWSTGTGETDTQYF. The DNA for the CDR3 is TGTGCCTGGAGCACCGGGACAGGGGAAACAGATACGCAGTATTTT.

The chain couples TRBV10-3 to TRBJ1-1; no definite D call. The CDR3 totals 16 residues. The V end lost 2 bases, the J end lost 0 bases, and 13 bases lay between the germline ends. Germline V CDR1 and CDR2: ENHRY, SYGVKD. CDR3: CAISEMWMGMNTEAFF. DNA for the CDR3: TGTGCCATCAGTGAGATGTGGATGGGGATGAACACTGAAGCTTTCTTT.

This clone was seen more than once but under ten times. The chain has TRBV6-1 and TRBJ2-1, with a possible D match to TRBD1 (5 bases). V was trimmed by 6 bases and J by 5 bases, leaving 17 bases between them. The CDR3 is 15 residues long. Germline-derived CDR1 and CDR2 are MNHNS and SASEGT. In DNA form, the CDR3 reads TGTGCCAGCAGACAAGGACATTCGTCTAACAATGAGCAGTTCTTC. Translated: CASRQGHSSNNEQFF.

The chain combines TRBV25-1 with TRBJ2-7; 12 nucleotides agree with TRBD1. V shed 0 bases, J shed 4 bases, and the junction held 7 bases outside the gene matches. The CDR3 has 17 amino acids. The germline V gene has CDR1 MGHDK and CDR2 SYGVNS. As DNA, the CDR3 is TGTGCCAGCAGTGAATATATAGGGACAGGGGGCTTTTACGAGCAGTACTTC. Its translation is CASSEYIGTGGFYEQYF.

The rearrangement joins TRBV29-1 to TRBJ1-5, with a tentative D call TRBD1 (6 bases). From germline, CDR1 is SQVTM and CDR2 ANQGSEA. This CDR3 region has 13 residues. CDR3 DNA: TGCAGACCCTGGGGCAGGGGAGGGCAGCCCCAGCATTTT. Translating it yields CRPWGRGGQPQHF.

This clone was picked up a small number of times. The chain uses TRBV4-1 and TRBJ1-1; 8 bases agree with TRBD1. J lost 8 bases, V lost 3 bases, and 11 bases had no gene match. The CDR3 has 15 residues. CDR1 and CDR2 (germline): MGHRA, YSYEKL. CDR3 in DNA: TGCGCCAGCAGCCACCAAGGGATCCGGGACAGGGAAGCTTTCTTT. Its translation is CASSHQGIRDREAFF.

This sequence joins TRBV9 and TRBJ2-5; D not resolved. The CDR3 covers 16 residues. The ends were cut back, 0 bases at V and 2 bases at J, with 14 bases in the middle. CDR1 and CDR2 from the germline V gene are SGDLS and YYNGEE. This CDR3 reads CASSVAVNFGQETQYF. Written as DNA, the CDR3 is TGTGCCAGCAGCGTAGCTGTCAATTTTGGACAAGAGACCCAGTACTTC.

The chain joins TRBV30 to TRBJ2-7; 9 bases map to TRBD1. This CDR3 has 16 amino acids. From germline, CDR1 is GTSNPN and CDR2 SVGIG (reference sequence). V lost 5 bases to trimming and J lost 3 bases; unmatched junction nucleotides: 14. In DNA form, the CDR3 reads TGTGCCTGGGATTTACCGGGACAGGGCAGTCACTACGAGCAGTACTTC. This sequence encodes CAWDLPGQGSHYEQYF.

V gene TRBV5-1 combines with J gene TRBJ2-1; TRBD2 is a possible D gene (6 bases). Germline CDR1 reads SGHRS; CDR2 reads YFSETQ. CDR3 size: 16 residues. V gave up 4 bases and J gave up 0 bases, with 14 bases separating them. The CDR3 nucleotides read TGCGCCAGCAGCCAAGGACTAAAACCCTCCTACAATGAGCAGTTCTTC. Its translation is CASSQGLKPSYNEQFF.

This clone was picked up a small number of times. This chain links TRBV4-1 with TRBJ1-1, with 9 bases matching TRBD1. The germline V gene has CDR1 MGHRA and CDR2 YSYEKL. The CDR3 is 17 residues long. With 1 base clipped from V and 4 bases from J, the junction kept 10 bases outside the gene matches. CDR3 in amino acids: CASSQVDRGTWGTEAFF. The CDR3 bases are TGCGCCAGCAGCCAAGTAGACAGGGGGACTTGGGGCACTGAAGCTTTCTTT.

The V and J genes are TRBV25-1 and TRBJ2-1, with D possibly matching TRBD1 (5 bases). The CDR3 is 14 amino acids. V was trimmed by 3 bases and J by 4 bases, leaving 10 bases between them. In germline, CDR1 is MGHDK, CDR2 SYGVNS. The CDR3 nucleotides read TGTGCCAGCAGTGACTACGACAGTTACAATGAGCAGTTCTTC. Residues: CASSDYDSYNEQFF.